The clone carrying this T cell receptor (beta chain) was seen many times. Its target is not known. This entry comes from a study of CD8 T cells in ankylosing spondylitis. V was pared by 6 bases and J by 3 bases, with 11 bases between. The CDR3 sequence is 13 residues long. CDR1 SNHLY and CDR2 FYNNEI come from the germline V gene. Quantitative 5'-RACE with molecular barcodes generated TCR beta libraries. One entry per CDR3 protein, called by TCRdb with MiXCR from the 5' RACE reads. The sample carries about 840,000 distinct CDR3 sequences, around 11% recorded once. Study observations and caveats: Earlier authors reported some of these motif variants in reactive arthritis synovial fluid and blood. There was a TCR beta motif, made of 7 or 8 highly homologous variants, that appeared characteristic of ankylosing spondylitis blood. Reportedly, disease-linked clones are significantly enriched in ankylosing spondylitis patients' matched synovial fluid. Disease-linked clones were found to be CD8+ and relatively rare in peripheral blood.

The TCR comes from a male donor with ankylosing spondylitis. This chain joins TRBV2 and TRBJ1-2; TRBD1 might be the D (5 bases). What was sequenced was blood, either unsorted or a sorted T cell fraction (not recorded which). Here the CDR3 reads CASRLDSDYGYTF. CDR3 DNA: TGTGCCAGCAGACTCGACAGTGACTATGGCTACACCTTC.